Listed below are T cell receptor beta chains from one sample, sequenced in a study of blood T cell repertoires in COVID-19. Repertoires were generated with immunoSEQ multiplex PCR, while TCRdb's copy carries only in-frame clones and drops some. Of approximately 40,000 clones in the sample, 70% to 90% were seen once. Source material: peripheral blood. These receptors were taken from a human donor in a cohort sampled during active COVID-19. The CDR3 runs from the conserved cysteine through the conserved F or W. A D gene is named only where the DNA matches it firmly. The size of a clone is reported for some rows only, either as once, few or many, or as a class for expanded clones.

v_gene,abundance,j_gene,d_gene,CDR3aa,CDR3nt
TRBV19,-,TRBJ1-2,-,CAKRRAWGCYMGYTF,TGTGCCAAACGGAGGGCGTGGGGCTGCTATATGGGCTACACCTTC
TRBV7-9,-,TRBJ2-7,TRBD1,CASSLASGGAKEQYF,TGTGCCAGCAGCTTAGCATCAGGGGGCGCGAAAGAGCAGTACTTC
TRBV6-1,-,TRBJ1-5,-,CASSDGQPQHF,TGTGCCAGCAGTGATGGCCAGCCCCAGCATTTT
TRBV9,-,TRBJ2-1,TRBD2,CASSEAPVERGGHEQFF,TGTGCCAGCAGCGAGGCCCCGGTGGAGCGGGGGGGCCATGAGCAGTTCTTC
TRBV5-1,-,TRBJ1-5,-,CASSEVKGPQGTPYYSNQPQHF,TGCGCCAGCAGCGAGGTGAAGGGACCACAGGGCACCCCCTATTATAGCAATCAGCCCCAGCATTTT
TRBV2,few,TRBJ1-5,TRBD1,CASSDRGPQPQHF,TGTGCCAGCAGTGACAGGGGGCCCCAGCCCCAGCATTTT
TRBV28,-,TRBJ2-7,-,CASSFWEEGYEQYF,TGTGCCAGCAGTTTTTGGGAGGAGGGCTACGAGCAGTACTTC
TRBV7-2,-,TRBJ2-7,-,CASIPRGAPLEQYF,TGTGCCAGCATCCCCAGGGGGGCCCCGTTGGAGCAGTACTTC
TRBV4-1,-,TRBJ2-7,-,CASSNTEGYEQYF,TGCGCCAGCAGCAACACGGAGGGATACGAGCAGTACTTC
TRBV9,-,TRBJ2-3,TRBD2,CASSRLERGTNTDTQYF,TGTGCCAGCAGCCGACTTGAGCGGGGGACCAACACAGATACGCAGTATTTT
TRBV21-1,-,TRBJ2-7,-,CASSGRQGAPLLYEQYF,TGTGCCAGCAGCGGCCGACAGGGGGCCCCCTTACTCTACGAGCAGTACTTC
TRBV6-5,-,TRBJ1-3,-,CASSYTAGNTIYF,TGTGCCAGCAGTTACACAGCTGGAAACACCATATATTTT
TRBV19,-,TRBJ2-7,-,CASSMNDRGAPFYEQYF,TGTGCCAGTAGTATGAATGATCGCGGGGCCCCCTTTTACGAGCAGTACTTC
TRBV5-1,-,TRBJ1-2,-,CASSSGGSVNYGYTF,TGCGCCAGCAGCTCCGGGGGGTCGGTGAACTATGGCTACACCTTC
TRBV29-1,-,TRBJ2-1,-,CSAREGGRLNEQFF,TGCAGCGCCAGGGAGGGGGGACGCCTCAATGAGCAGTTCTTC
TRBV19,-,TRBJ2-2,TRBD2,CASSSLLGTSGGAIAGELFF,TGTGCCAGTAGTTCACTTCTCGGGACTAGCGGGGGGGCAATAGCCGGGGAGCTGTTTTTT
TRBV5-1,-,TRBJ2-7,TRBD1,CASSGGQGVENYEQYF,TGCGCCAGCAGCGGGGGACAGGGGGTAGAAAACTACGAGCAGTACTTC
TRBV27,-,TRBJ1-1,-,CAREGRGEAGTEAFF,TGTGCCCGAGAAGGGAGGGGCGAAGCCGGAACTGAAGCTTTCTTT
TRBV18,-,TRBJ1-6,-,CASSPSSYNSPLHF,TGTGCCAGCTCACCGAGCTCCTATAATTCACCCCTCCACTTT
TRBV28,-,TRBJ2-7,TRBD2,CASSLAGGPGEQYF,TGTGCCAGCAGTCTAGCGGGGGGGCCCGGCGAGCAGTACTTC
TRBV5-4,-,TRBJ1-2,TRBD1,CASSQDRVNYGYTF,TGTGCCAGCAGCCAGGACAGGGTGAACTATGGCTACACCTTC
TRBV5-1,-,TRBJ1-2,TRBD1,CASSFAMGTGDEYGYTF,TGCGCCAGCAGCTTTGCAATGGGGACAGGGGATGAGTATGGCTACACCTTC
TRBV7-9,-,TRBJ2-5,-,CASSSPLGSMETQYF,TGTGCCAGCAGCTCCCCTCTAGGTAGCATGGAGACCCAGTACTTC
TRBV11-2,-,TRBJ2-5,-,CASSLALAQLNQETQYF,TGTGCCAGCAGCTTAGCCCTAGCGCAACTCAATCAAGAGACCCAGTACTTC
TRBV2,-,TRBJ2-7,-,CASSEGPVGGEYF,TGTGCCAGCAGTGAAGGGCCCGTGGGGGGTGAGTACTTC
TRBV19,-,TRBJ2-1,TRBD2,CASKTSGGSYNEQFF,TGTGCCAGTAAAACTAGCGGGGGTTCCTACAATGAGCAGTTCTTC
TRBV29-1,-,TRBJ2-2,TRBD2,CSGMPFGGASGELFF,TGCAGCGGGATGCCGTTCGGGGGGGCCTCCGGGGAGCTGTTTTTT
TRBV19,-,TRBJ1-5,-,CASRGSGEMGNQPQHF,TGTGCCAGTAGAGGGAGTGGGGAAATGGGCAATCAGCCCCAGCATTTT
TRBV18,-,TRBJ1-5,-,CASSPLGAQPQHF,TGTGCCAGCTCACCACTGGGGGCACAGCCCCAGCATTTT
TRBV7-2,-,TRBJ2-3,TRBD1,CASSLGGQAQYF,TGTGCCAGCAGCTTAGGTGGACAGGCCCAGTATTTT
TRBV27,-,TRBJ2-5,TRBD2,CASSYSHPAGDQETQYF,TGTGCCAGCAGTTATTCCCATCCAGCGGGGGACCAAGAGACCCAGTACTTC
TRBV5-8,once,TRBJ1-2,-,CASSPYSGVYGYTF,TGTGCCAGCTCACCCTACTCGGGGGTCTATGGCTACACCTTC
TRBV4-1,-,TRBJ1-1,-,CASSQANRARNTEAFF,TGCGCCAGCAGCCAGGCCAACAGGGCCAGGAACACTGAAGCTTTCTTT
TRBV5-6,-,TRBJ2-7,-,CASSPSGTYEQYF,TGTGCCAGCAGCCCCTCCGGGACCTACGAGCAGTACTTC
TRBV5-1,-,TRBJ2-2,TRBD1,CASSLLTGGSITGELFF,TGCGCCAGCAGCTTATTGACAGGGGGCTCGATCACCGGGGAGCTGTTTTTT
TRBV27,-,TRBJ2-7,-,CASSLHRDYEQYF,TGTGCCAGCAGTTTACACAGGGATTACGAGCAGTACTTC
TRBV7-6,-,TRBJ2-3,-,CASSLAPDTEGQYF,TGTGCCAGCAGCTTAGCACCCGACACCGAAGGGCAGTATTTT
TRBV5-1,-,TRBJ2-7,TRBD1,CASRVGQGAMDEQYF,TGCGCCAGCAGGGTCGGACAGGGGGCTATGGACGAGCAGTACTTC
TRBV5-1,-,TRBJ2-5,TRBD1,CASRLRDREETQYF,TGCGCCAGCAGACTCCGGGACAGGGAAGAGACCCAGTACTTC
TRBV5-1,-,TRBJ1-3,TRBD1,CASRGGEGSGNTIYF,TGCGCCAGCAGAGGGGGCGAGGGATCTGGAAACACCATATATTTT
TRBV19,-,TRBJ2-7,-,CASSSRGPPYEQYF,TGTGCCAGTAGTTCGCGGGGGCCACCCTACGAGCAGTACTTC
TRBV20-1,-,TRBJ2-7,-,CSASFVYEQYF,TGCAGTGCTAGCTTCGTCTACGAGCAGTACTTC
TRBV5-1,-,TRBJ1-2,-,CASSPSGMGSYGYTF,TGCGCCAGCAGCCCATCGGGGATGGGTTCCTATGGCTACACCTTC
TRBV7-9,-,TRBJ1-1,-,CASAGMNTEAFF,TGTGCCAGCGCGGGGATGAACACTGAAGCTTTCTTT
TRBV11-2,-,TRBJ2-5,TRBD2,CASSLFGGSETQYF,TGTGCCAGCAGCTTATTCGGGGGGTCAGAGACCCAGTACTTC
TRBV6-1,-,TRBJ1-6,TRBD1,CASSGLQGQGNSPLHF,TGTGCCAGCAGTGGTTTACAGGGGCAGGGGAATTCACCCCTCCACTTT
TRBV27,medium-sized,TRBJ2-1,-,CASSPRDLGNEQFF,TGTGCCAGCAGCCCTCGGGACTTAGGCAATGAGCAGTTCTTC
TRBV18,few,TRBJ1-1,-,CASSRGQSSTEAFF,TGTGCCAGCTCACGGGGACAATCTTCCACTGAAGCTTTCTTT
TRBV5-1,-,TRBJ2-7,TRBD2,CASSLGGSGGYEQYF,TGCGCCAGCAGCTTGGGAGGTAGCGGGGGTTACGAGCAGTACTTC
TRBV19,-,TRBJ1-1,-,CASSMKGIQIEAFF,TGTGCCAGTAGTATGAAGGGGATACAAATTGAAGCTTTCTTT
TRBV7-9,-,TRBJ2-1,-,CASSLAYNEQFF,TGTGCCAGCAGCCTCGCCTACAATGAGCAGTTCTTC
TRBV7-9,-,TRBJ2-2,-,CASSPTMNTGELFF,TGTGCCAGCAGCCCTACTATGAACACCGGGGAGCTGTTTTTT
TRBV7-9,-,TRBJ1-1,TRBD1,CAINRGAMNTEAFF,TGTGCCATAAACAGGGGCGCCATGAACACTGAAGCTTTCTTT
TRBV9,-,TRBJ1-6,-,CASSVGIVEGSPLHF,TGTGCCAGCAGCGTAGGAATTGTTGAGGGATCACCCCTCCACTTT
TRBV5-6,-,TRBJ1-5,-,CASSLRRGPGPQHF,TGTGCCAGCAGCTTGCGCAGGGGCCCGGGGCCCCAGCATTTT
TRBV4-1,-,TRBJ1-5,-,CASSETGYGSNQPQHF,TGCGCCAGCAGCGAAACAGGGTACGGGAGCAATCAGCCCCAGCATTTT
TRBV18,-,TRBJ2-5,TRBD1,CASSPFLDREAKETQYF,TGTGCCAGCTCACCATTCTTGGACAGGGAGGCGAAAGAGACCCAGTACTTC
TRBV2,-,TRBJ2-3,-,CASGAAPPDTQYF,TGTGCCAGCGGGGCGGCCCCCCCAGATACGCAGTATTTT
TRBV6-5,few,TRBJ1-2,-,CASSYRTGRGGYTF,TGTGCCAGCAGTTATAGGACGGGAAGAGGAGGCTACACCTTC
TRBV23-1,-,TRBJ2-7,TRBD2,CASSQSGGTEEQYF,TGCGCCAGCAGTCAATCGGGGGGGACTGAGGAGCAGTACTTC